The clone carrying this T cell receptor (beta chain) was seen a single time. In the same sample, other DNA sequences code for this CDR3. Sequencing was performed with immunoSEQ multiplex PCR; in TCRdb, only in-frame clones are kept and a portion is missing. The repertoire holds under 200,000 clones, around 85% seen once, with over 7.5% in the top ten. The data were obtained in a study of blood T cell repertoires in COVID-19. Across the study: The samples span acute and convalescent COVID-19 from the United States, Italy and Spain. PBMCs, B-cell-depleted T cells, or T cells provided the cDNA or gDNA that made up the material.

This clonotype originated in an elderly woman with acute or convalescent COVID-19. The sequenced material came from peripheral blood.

The CDR3 reads CASGWASSTDTQYF. CDR3 in DNA: TGTGCTAGTGGTTGGGCTAGCAGCACAGATACGCAGTATTTT. The chain links TRBV12-5 to TRBJ2-3; a weak D match, TRBD2 (5 bases). Germline-derived CDR1 and CDR2 are LGHNT and FRNRAP. This CDR3 has 14 amino acids. Between the trimmed V and J ends, which lost 4 bases and 0 bases, there was a span of 8 bases.